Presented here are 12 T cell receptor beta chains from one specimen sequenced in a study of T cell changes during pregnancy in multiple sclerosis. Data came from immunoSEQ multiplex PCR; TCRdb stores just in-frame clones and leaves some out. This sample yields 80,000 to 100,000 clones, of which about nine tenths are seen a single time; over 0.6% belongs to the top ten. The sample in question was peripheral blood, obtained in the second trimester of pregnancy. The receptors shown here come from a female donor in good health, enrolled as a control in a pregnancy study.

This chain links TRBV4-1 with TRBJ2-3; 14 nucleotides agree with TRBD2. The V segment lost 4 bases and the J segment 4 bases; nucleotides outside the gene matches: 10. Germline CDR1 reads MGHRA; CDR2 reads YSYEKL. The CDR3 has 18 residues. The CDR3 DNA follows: TGCGCCAGCAGCCGACCCTACCGGACTAGCGGGGGGCCAGATACGCAGTATTTT. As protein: CASSRPYRTSGGPDTQYF.

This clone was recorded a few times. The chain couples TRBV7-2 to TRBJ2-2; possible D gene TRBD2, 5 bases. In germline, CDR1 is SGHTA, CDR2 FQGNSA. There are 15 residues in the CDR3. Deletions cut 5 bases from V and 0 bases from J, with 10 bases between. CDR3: CASSPQRTNTGELFF. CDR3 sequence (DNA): TGTGCCAGCAGCCCCCAGCGGACGAACACCGGGGAGCTGTTTTTT.

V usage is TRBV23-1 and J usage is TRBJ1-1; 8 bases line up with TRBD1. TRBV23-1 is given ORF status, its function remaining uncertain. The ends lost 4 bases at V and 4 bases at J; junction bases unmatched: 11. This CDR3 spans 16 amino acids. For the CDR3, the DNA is TGCGCCAGCAGTCCCGGACAGGGAACATGGGGCACTGAAGCTTTCTTT. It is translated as CASSPGQGTWGTEAFF.

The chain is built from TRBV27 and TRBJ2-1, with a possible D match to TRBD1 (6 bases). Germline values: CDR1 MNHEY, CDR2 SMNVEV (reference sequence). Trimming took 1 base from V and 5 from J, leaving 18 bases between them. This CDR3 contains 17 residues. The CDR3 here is CASSLYLGGRRNNEQFF. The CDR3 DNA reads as TGTGCCAGCAGTTTATACCTAGGGGGACGGAGAAACAATGAGCAGTTCTTC.

The CDR3 DNA reads as TGTGCCACCCGCGAGTTAGGGGACAGGGAAGACCAGCCCCAGCATTTT. Translation gives CATRELGDREDQPQHF. The V gene is TRBV15, the J gene TRBJ1-5, with 9 bases fitting TRBD1. Unmatched junction bases numbered 15, after V lost 8 bases and J lost 7 bases. Germline V gene lookup returns CDR1 LNHNV and CDR2 YYDKDF (reference sequence). CDR3 size: 16 residues.

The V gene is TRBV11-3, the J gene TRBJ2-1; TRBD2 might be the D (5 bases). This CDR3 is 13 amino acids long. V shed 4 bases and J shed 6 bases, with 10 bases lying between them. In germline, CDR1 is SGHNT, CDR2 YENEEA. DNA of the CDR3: TGTGCCAGCAGCTGGACTTCCGGCAATGAGCAGTTCTTC. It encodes CASSWTSGNEQFF.

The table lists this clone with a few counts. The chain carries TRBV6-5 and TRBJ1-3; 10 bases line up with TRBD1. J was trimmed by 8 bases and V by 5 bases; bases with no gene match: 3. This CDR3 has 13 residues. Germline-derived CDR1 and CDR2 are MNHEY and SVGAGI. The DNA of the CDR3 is TGTGCCAGCAGTGGGACAGGGGCATACACCATATATTTT. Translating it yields CASSGTGAYTIYF.

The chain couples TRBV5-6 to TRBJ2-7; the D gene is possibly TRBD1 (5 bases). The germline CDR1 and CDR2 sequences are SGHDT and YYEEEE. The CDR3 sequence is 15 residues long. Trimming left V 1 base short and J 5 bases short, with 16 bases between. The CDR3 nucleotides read TGTGCCAGCAGCTTGTTTACGATGTGGGGCCACGAGCAGTACTTC. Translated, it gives CASSLFTMWGHEQYF.

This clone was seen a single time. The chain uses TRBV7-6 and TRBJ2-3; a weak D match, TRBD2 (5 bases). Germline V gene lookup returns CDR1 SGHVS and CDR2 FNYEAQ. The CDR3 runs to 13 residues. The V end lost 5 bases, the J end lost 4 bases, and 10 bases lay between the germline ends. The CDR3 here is CASSRTPPDTQYF. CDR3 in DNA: TGTGCCAGCAGCCGGACTCCTCCAGATACGCAGTATTTT.

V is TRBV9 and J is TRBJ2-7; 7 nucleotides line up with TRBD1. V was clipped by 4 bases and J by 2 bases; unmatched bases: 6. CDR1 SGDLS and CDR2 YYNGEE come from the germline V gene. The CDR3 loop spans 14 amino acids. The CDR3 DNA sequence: TGTGCCAGCAGCCTTCGACAGGGAGCCTACGAGCAGTACTTC. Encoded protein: CASSLRQGAYEQYF. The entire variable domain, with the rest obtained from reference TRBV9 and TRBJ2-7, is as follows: DSGVTQTPKHLITATGQRVTLRCSPRSGDLSVYWYQQSLDQGLQFLIQYYNGEERAKGNILERFSAQQFPDLHSELNLSSLELGDSALYFCASSLRQGAYEQYFGPGTRLTVT.

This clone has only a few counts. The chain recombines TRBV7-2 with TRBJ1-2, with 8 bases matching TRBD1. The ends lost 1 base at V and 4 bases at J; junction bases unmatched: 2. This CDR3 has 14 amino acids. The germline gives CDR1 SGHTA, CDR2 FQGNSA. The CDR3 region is CASSLDRGAYGYTF. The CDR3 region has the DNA TGTGCCAGCAGCTTAGACAGGGGGGCCTATGGCTACACCTTC.

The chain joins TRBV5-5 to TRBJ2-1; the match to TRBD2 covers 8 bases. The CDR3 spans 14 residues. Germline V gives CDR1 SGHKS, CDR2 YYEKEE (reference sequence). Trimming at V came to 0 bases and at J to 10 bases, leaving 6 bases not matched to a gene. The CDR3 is CASSLGSGVGEQFF. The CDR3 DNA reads TGTGCCAGCAGCTTGGGTAGCGGGGTGGGAGAGCAGTTCTTC.